These 19 T cell receptor beta chains came from one sample sequenced in a study of identical twins. One entry per CDR3 protein, called by TCRdb with MiXCR from the 5' RACE reads. The sample shows roughly 350,000 distinct CDR3 sequences, roughly 9% of them seen only once. Sequencing input: naive T cells sorted from blood. These TCRs come from a woman in her fifties or sixties in good health.

The J gene is TRBJ2-1, the V gene TRBV20-1; weak D call: TRBD2 (5 bases). Germline V CDR1 and CDR2: DFQATT, SNEGSKA (reference sequence). V dropped 1 base and J dropped 3 bases, with 7 bases sitting between them. This CDR3 is 13 amino acids long. CDR3 sequence: CSARGGFYNEQFF. The CDR3, as DNA: TGCAGTGCTAGAGGCGGGTTCTACAATGAGCAGTTCTTC.

In its sample, this clonotype was seen many times. CDR3 coding DNA: TGCGCCAGCAGCTTGGAAGGGGCGATGAACACTGAAGCTTTCTTT. Protein sequence: CASSLEGAMNTEAFF. The J gene is TRBJ1-1, the V gene TRBV5-1, with a possible D match to TRBD1 (5 bases). V lost 0 bases and J lost 0, with 9 bases in between. This CDR3 contains 15 residues. Germline values: CDR1 SGHRS, CDR2 YFSETQ.

This clonotype came up a few times. The J gene is TRBJ2-7, the V gene TRBV2, with D maybe TRBD2 (6 bases). The CDR3 length is 15 residues. Looked up from germline, CDR1 is SNHLY and CDR2 is FYNNEI. Trimming shortened V by 6 bases and J by 4 bases, and 19 bases separated the two germline ends. CDR3 region: CASRGDSRRGYEQYF. The CDR3 region has the DNA TGTGCCAGCAGGGGAGATAGCCGCCGGGGGTACGAGCAGTACTTC.

V usage is TRBV12-3 or TRBV12-4 and J usage is TRBJ2-1; 12 nucleotides align to TRBD2. The trim removed 5 bases at V and 7 bases at J, leaving 6 bases unmatched. The CDR3 spans 15 residues. The CDR3, as DNA: TGTGCCAGCAGTCGACTAGCGGGAGTGGGTAATGAGCAGTTCTTC. Amino acids: CASSRLAGVGNEQFF.

The rearrangement links TRBV6-5 to TRBJ2-1; D not certain. Trimming pared 6 bases from V and 5 bases from J, leaving 17 bases between. Germline CDR1 is MNHEY and CDR2 is SVGAGI. The CDR3 is 15 residues long. DNA of the CDR3: TGTGCCAGCAGAATAAGTATGGCAGCCAACAATGAGCAGTTCTTC. It is translated as CASRISMAANNEQFF.

This clonotype was observed a handful of times. The chain carries TRBV11-2 and TRBJ1-4; TRBD1 is a possible D gene (5 bases). This CDR3 has 15 amino acids. Germline CDR1 is SGHAT and CDR2 is FQNNGV. Trimming removed 6 bases from V and 3 bases from J, with 14 bases in between. The DNA for the CDR3 is TGTGCCAGCAGATTCCAGGGAGCCCCTAATGAAAAACTGTTTTTT. This translates into CASRFQGAPNEKLFF. The full variable domain, in which reference TRBV11-2 and TRBJ1-4 provide the parts outside the CDR3, is EAGVAQSPRYKIIEKRQSVAFWCNPISGHATLYWYQQILGQGPKLLIQFQNNGVVDDSQLPKDRFSAERLKGVDSTLKIQPAKLEDSAVYLCASRFQGAPNEKLFFGSGTQLSVL.

In its sample, this clonotype was seen a few times. This chain joins TRBV12-3 or TRBV12-4 and TRBJ1-2; the D is unclear. The CDR3 length is 14 residues. The ends were cut back, 4 bases at V and 1 base at J, with 10 bases in the middle. The CDR3 DNA reads TGTGCCAGCAGTTCCAGGTTCGGTAACTATGGCTACACCTTC. This translates into CASSSRFGNYGYTF.

The chain has TRBV12-3 or TRBV12-4 and TRBJ2-7, with 8 bases that match TRBD1. The junction had 8 bases not matched to a gene; V was cut back by 3 bases and J by 4 bases. This CDR3 has 15 residues. CDR3 residues: CASSLQGAPSYEQYF. Here the CDR3 DNA reads TGTGCCAGCAGTTTGCAGGGGGCGCCTTCGTACGAGCAGTACTTC.

Ten or more counts support this clonotype. The chain recombines TRBV20-1 with TRBJ2-1; unclear D gene. Germline V gives CDR1 DFQATT, CDR2 SNEGSKA (reference sequence). The CDR3 runs 15 residues. Trimming took 1 base from V and 12 from J, leaving 22 bases between them. This CDR3 reads CSARAVKNENRGQFF. In DNA form, the CDR3 reads TGCAGTGCTAGAGCCGTTAAAAATGAAAACCGTGGGCAGTTCTTC.

The chain carries TRBV5-1 and TRBJ2-4, with D possibly being TRBD1 (5 bases). V was cut by 3 bases and J by 6 bases, with 22 bases left in between. The CDR3 is 17 amino acids. Germline-derived CDR1 and CDR2 are SGHRS and YFSETQ. The CDR3 is CASSSTVLGFVGNIQYF. As DNA, the CDR3 is TGCGCCAGCAGCTCGACAGTTCTGGGTTTCGTAGGAAACATTCAGTACTTC.

This clonotype has a count of ten or more. The gene calls are TRBV6-4 and TRBJ2-7; D is unresolved. V lost 0 bases to trimming and J lost 4 bases, with 4 bases between them. The germline V gene has CDR1 MRHNA and CDR2 SNTAGT. The CDR3 extends over 12 amino acids. CDR3 in DNA: TGTGCCAGCAGTGACTCCTCTTACGAGCAGTACTTC. Translated: CASSDSSYEQYF.

This clonotype was seen ten or more times. This chain connects TRBV20-1 to TRBJ2-3; 8 bases line up with TRBD2. J was trimmed by 6 bases and V by 4 bases; bases with no gene match: 9. This CDR3 spans 14 amino acids. Germline assignment: CDR1 DFQATT and CDR2 SNEGSKA (reference sequence). The CDR3 region has the DNA TGCAGTGCTACCAGCGGGAGTCTTTCCGATACGCAGTATTTT. Translated, it gives CSATSGSLSDTQYF.

The chain uses TRBV5-1 and TRBJ2-6; D unclear. Germline CDR1 is SGHRS and CDR2 is YFSETQ. This CDR3 is 14 amino acids long. Trimming shortened V by 4 bases and J by 4 bases, and 9 bases separated the two germline ends. The CDR3 DNA is TGCGCCAGCAGCCCAGACGGAGGGGCCAACGTCCTGACTTTC. Translation: CASSPDGGANVLTF.

This clonotype appeared a few times. V and J are TRBV24-1 and TRBJ2-1; D unresolved. V dropped 4 bases and J dropped 12 bases, with 9 bases sitting between them. This CDR3 region has 11 residues. Per germline, CDR1 KGHDR and CDR2 SFDVKD. Here the CDR3 reads CATSDGGPQFF. DNA for the CDR3: TGTGCCACCAGTGACGGTGGGCCGCAGTTCTTC.

This clonotype was detected many times. The genes are TRBV27 and TRBJ2-1, with D unclear. Germline CDR1 is MNHEY and CDR2 is SMNVEV (reference sequence). The length of the CDR3 is 12 residues. Deletions cut 3 bases from V and 6 bases from J, with 6 bases between. The CDR3 spells CASSFPGNEQFF. CDR3 bases: TGTGCCAGCAGTTTCCCCGGCAATGAGCAGTTCTTC.

In its sample, this clonotype was seen a few times. The J gene is TRBJ1-1, the V gene TRBV7-6; the D is unclear. V lost 1 base and J 1 base, leaving 10 bases between the germline ends. The CDR3 spans 15 residues. Germline V gene sequence: CDR1 SGHVS, CDR2 FNYEAQ. CDR3 nucleotides: TGTGCCAGCAGCTTAGACGCTGGCGAGAACACTGAAGCTTTCTTT. Translating it yields CASSLDAGENTEAFF.

The V call is TRBV3-1, the J call TRBJ2-1, with D perhaps matching TRBD1 (6 bases). This CDR3 contains 16 residues. Looked up from germline, CDR1 is LGHDT and CDR2 is YNNKEL (reference sequence). The V end lost 0 bases, the J end lost 6 bases, and 15 bases lay between the germline ends. CDR3 DNA: TGTGCCAGCAGCCAAGAATTGGGGGCGCTGGGCAATGAGCAGTTCTTC. Protein sequence: CASSQELGALGNEQFF.

This chain connects TRBV2 to TRBJ2-7, with D possibly TRBD2 on 6 matching bases. The germline CDR1 and CDR2 sequences are SNHLY and FYNNEI. Trimming took 4 bases from V and 7 from J, leaving 20 bases between them. The CDR3 length is 15 residues. The CDR3 is CASSATEEGLKEQYF. Here the CDR3 DNA reads TGTGCCAGCAGTGCAACTGAGGAGGGATTGAAGGAGCAGTACTTC.

The CDR3 DNA is TGTGCCACCAGCAGAGAAAATTTGGGGCGGCACCCCTACAATGAGCAGTTCTTC. Amino acid sequence: CATSRENLGRHPYNEQFF. The chain uses TRBV15 and TRBJ2-1, with D possibly being TRBD1 (5 bases). The CDR3 sequence is 18 residues long. Germline assignment: CDR1 LNHNV and CDR2 YYDKDF (reference sequence). V gave up 0 bases and J gave up 2 bases, with 17 bases separating them.